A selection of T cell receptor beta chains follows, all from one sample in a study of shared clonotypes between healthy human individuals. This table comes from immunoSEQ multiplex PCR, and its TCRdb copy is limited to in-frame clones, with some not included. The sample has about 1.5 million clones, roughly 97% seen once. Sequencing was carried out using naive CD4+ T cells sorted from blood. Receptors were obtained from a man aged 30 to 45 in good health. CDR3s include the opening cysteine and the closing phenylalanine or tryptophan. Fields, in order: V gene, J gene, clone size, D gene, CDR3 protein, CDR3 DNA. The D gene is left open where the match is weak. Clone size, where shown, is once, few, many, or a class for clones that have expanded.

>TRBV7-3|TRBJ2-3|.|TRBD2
CASSSYRLAGGGTDTQYF
TGTGCCAGCAGCTCCTACCGACTAGCGGGAGGTGGCACAGATACGCAGTATTTT
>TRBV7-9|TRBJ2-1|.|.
CASSLSFSVYNEQFF
TGTGCCAGCAGCTTATCCTTCTCCGTCTACAATGAGCAGTTCTTC
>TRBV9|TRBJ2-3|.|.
CASSVATSPSTDTQYF
TGTGCCAGCAGCGTAGCTACTAGCCCTAGCACAGATACGCAGTATTTT
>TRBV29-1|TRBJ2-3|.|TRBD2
CSVVGRATDTQYF
TGCAGCGTTGTTGGGAGGGCGACAGATACGCAGTATTTT
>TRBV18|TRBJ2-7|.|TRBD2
CASSREDSGGLASYEQYF
TGTGCCAGCTCGCGTGAGGACAGTGGGGGACTAGCGAGCTACGAGCAGTACTTC
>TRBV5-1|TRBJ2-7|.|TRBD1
CASSLAPDRVYEQYF
TGCGCCAGCAGCTTGGCCCCGGACAGGGTGTACGAGCAGTACTTC
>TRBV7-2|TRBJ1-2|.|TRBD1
CASSLVGWDRQGSPGYTF
TGTGCCAGCAGCTTAGTTGGTTGGGACCGACAGGGGTCCCCTGGCTACACCTTC
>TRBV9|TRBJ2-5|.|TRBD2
CASSVGLAGGGETQYF
TGTGCCAGCAGCGTGGGACTAGCGGGAGGAGGGGAGACCCAGTACTTC
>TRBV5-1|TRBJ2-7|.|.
CASSLVLGPEQYF
TGCGCCAGCAGCTTGGTCCTGGGTCCGGAGCAGTACTTC
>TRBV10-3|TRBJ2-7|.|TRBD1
CAISDSMRTGTNEQYF
TGTGCCATCAGTGACTCGATGAGGACAGGGACGAACGAGCAGTACTTC
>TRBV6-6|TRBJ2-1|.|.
CASSYSGPYNEQFF
TGTGCCAGCAGTTACTCGGGACCCTACAATGAGCAGTTCTTC
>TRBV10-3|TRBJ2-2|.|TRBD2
CAREGLAIRCHTGELFF
TGTGCCCGAGAGGGACTAGCAATACGTTGTCACACCGGGGAGCTGTTTTTT
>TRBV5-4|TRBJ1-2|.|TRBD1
CASSPGQGLAYGYTF
TGTGCCAGCAGCCCGGGACAGGGACTCGCCTATGGCTACACCTTC
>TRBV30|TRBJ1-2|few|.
CAWSVLQASPYGYTF
TGTGCCTGGAGTGTACTCCAGGCCAGCCCCTATGGCTACACCTTC
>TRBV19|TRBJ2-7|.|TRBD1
CASSKRQGPYEQYF
TGTGCCAGTAGTAAGAGACAGGGCCCCTACGAGCAGTACTTC
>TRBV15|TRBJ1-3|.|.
CATSRDLHSSGNTIYF
TGTGCCACCAGCAGAGATCTCCACAGCTCTGGAAACACCATATATTTT
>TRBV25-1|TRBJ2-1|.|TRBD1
CASSGTGSSYNEQFF
TGTGCCAGCAGTGGGACAGGGAGCTCCTACAATGAGCAGTTCTTC
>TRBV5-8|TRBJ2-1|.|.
CASSMRVRPLLKGNEQFF
TGTGCCAGCAGCATGAGGGTCAGACCCTTACTCAAAGGCAATGAGCAGTTCTTC
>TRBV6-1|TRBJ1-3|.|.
CASSDRDLGWGNTIYF
TGTGCCAGCAGTGACCGGGACCTAGGTTGGGGAAACACCATATATTTT
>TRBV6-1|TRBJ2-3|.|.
CASSEVWVLNLSADTQYF
TGTGCCAGCAGTGAAGTGTGGGTTCTAAACCTAAGCGCAGATACGCAGTATTTT
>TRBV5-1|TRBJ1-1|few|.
CASSSDGNTEAFF
TGCGCCAGCAGCTCGGACGGGAACACTGAAGCTTTCTTT
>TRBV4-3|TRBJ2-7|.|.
CASSSAAYEQYF
TGCGCCAGCAGCTCAGCGGCCTACGAGCAGTACTTC
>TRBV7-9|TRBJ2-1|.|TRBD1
CASSAGTVSYNEQFF
TGTGCCAGCAGCGCCGGGACAGTATCCTACAATGAGCAGTTCTTC
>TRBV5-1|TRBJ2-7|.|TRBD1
CASSHATGTGGIYEQYF
TGCGCCAGCAGCCACGCCACCGGGACAGGGGGCATCTACGAGCAGTACTTC
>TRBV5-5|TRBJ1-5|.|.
CASSLGGSGAYSNQPQHF
TGTGCCAGCAGCTTGGGTGGGTCGGGGGCCTATAGCAATCAGCCCCAGCATTTT
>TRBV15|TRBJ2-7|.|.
CATSRDGAHLALAYEQYF
TGTGCCACCAGCAGAGATGGGGCCCACCTAGCGTTAGCCTACGAGCAGTACTTC
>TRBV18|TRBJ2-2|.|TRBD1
CASSPLPGVGQGAAGELFF
TGTGCCAGCTCACCCCTTCCCGGGGTTGGACAGGGGGCAGCCGGGGAGCTGTTTTTT
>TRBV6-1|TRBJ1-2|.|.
CASSELPLGGSHDYTF
TGTGCCAGCAGTGAACTCCCTCTGGGGGGTTCCCATGACTACACCTTC
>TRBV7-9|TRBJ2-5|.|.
CASSLGGVVGNGETQYF
TGTGCCAGCAGCTTAGGCGGTGTCGTAGGGAATGGAGAGACCCAGTACTTC